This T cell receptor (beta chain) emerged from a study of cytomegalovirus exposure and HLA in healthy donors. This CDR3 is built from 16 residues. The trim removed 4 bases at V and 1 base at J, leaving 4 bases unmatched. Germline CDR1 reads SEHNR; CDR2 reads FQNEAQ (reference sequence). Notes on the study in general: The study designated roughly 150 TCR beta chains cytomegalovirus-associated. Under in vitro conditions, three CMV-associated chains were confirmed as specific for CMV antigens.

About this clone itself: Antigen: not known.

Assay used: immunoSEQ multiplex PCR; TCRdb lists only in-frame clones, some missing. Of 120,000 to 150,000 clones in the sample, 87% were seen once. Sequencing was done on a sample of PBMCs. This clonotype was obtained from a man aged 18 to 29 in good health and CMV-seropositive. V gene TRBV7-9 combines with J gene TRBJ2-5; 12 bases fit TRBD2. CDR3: CASSSRTSGIQETQYF. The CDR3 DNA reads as TGTGCCAGCAGCTCTCGGACTAGCGGGATCCAAGAGACCCAGTACTTC.